This entry lists 32 T cell receptor beta chains sequenced from one sample in a study of OX40 agonist ivuxolimab in advanced cancers. The data were produced by immunoSEQ multiplex PCR, yet TCRdb's version contains in-frame clones alone and is incomplete. The sample consists of fewer than 90,000 clones, 85% to 90% of them appearing once. The source material was CD4+ or CD8+ T cells sorted from blood, sampled in a trial of the OX40 agonist ivuxolimab. The receptor set was obtained from an adult with an advanced solid tumor such as melanoma, head and neck, liver or kidney cancer.

The V gene is TRBV5-4, the J gene TRBJ1-4; 9 nucleotides line up with TRBD1. From germline, CDR1 is SGHNT and CDR2 YYREEE (reference sequence). This CDR3 is 14 amino acids long. V shed 5 bases, J shed 11 bases, and the junction held 10 bases outside the gene matches. The CDR3: CASSSGTGIMKLFF. The CDR3 region has the DNA TGTGCCAGCAGTTCCGGGACAGGGATTATGAAACTGTTTTTT.

The chain employs TRBV2 and TRBJ2-3; D uncertain. V lost 9 bases to trimming and J lost 8 bases, with 12 bases between them. There are 11 residues in the CDR3. Germline loops: CDR1 SNHLY, CDR2 FYNNEI. CDR3 in DNA: TGTGCCAGTCTACAGAGGAGTACGCAGTATTTT. Translating it yields CASLQRSTQYF.

In nucleotides, the CDR3 is TGTGCCAGCACCCGGGCCAGTGAGCTCTATGGCTACACCTTC. This encodes CASTRASELYGYTF. The genes are TRBV6-6 and TRBJ1-2; D not resolved. The CDR3 covers 14 residues. CDR1 and CDR2 (germline): MNHNY, SVGAGI (reference sequence). V was cut by 7 bases and J by 4 bases, with 16 bases left in between.

V and J are TRBV5-1 and TRBJ1-4; 9 bases line up with TRBD1. The germline V gene encodes CDR1 SGHRS and CDR2 YFSETQ. V trimming: 4 bases; J trimming: 8 bases; junction bases outside the gene matches: 12. There are 16 residues in the CDR3. CDR3 residues: CASSPQGQGSREKLFF. The CDR3, as DNA: TGCGCCAGCAGCCCTCAGGGACAGGGATCTCGAGAAAAACTGTTTTTT.

This clone has just a few counts. The chain combines TRBV10-3 with TRBJ1-1; TRBD1 might be the D (6 bases). V lost 11 bases to trimming and J lost 7 bases, with 23 bases between them. Germline V gene sequence: CDR1 ENHRY, CDR2 SYGVKD. This CDR3 comprises 14 residues. The CDR3 region is CAVRAGAQNREAFF. The CDR3 nucleotides read TGTGCCGTCCGTGCGGGGGCGCAAAACCGTGAAGCTTTCTTT.

This chain connects TRBV7-2 to TRBJ2-1; a weak D match, TRBD2 (5 bases). This CDR3 contains 12 residues. The germline V and J ends were trimmed by 5 bases and 7 bases, with 9 bases remaining between them. The germline V gene encodes CDR1 SGHTA and CDR2 FQGNSA. The CDR3 is CASSRGWNEQFF. The DNA of the CDR3 is TGTGCCAGCAGCCGCGGGTGGAATGAGCAGTTCTTC. The variable domain in full, completed from reference TRBV7-2 and TRBJ2-1, reads GAGVSQSPSNKVTEKGKDVELRCDPISGHTALYWYRQSLGQGLEFLIYFQGNSAPDKSGLPSDRFSAERTGGSVSTLTIQRTQQEDSAVYLCASSRGWNEQFFGPGTRLTVL.

This chain links TRBV6-5 with TRBJ2-3; no reliable D call. The CDR3 sequence is 12 residues long. Between the trimmed V and J ends, which lost 5 bases and 2 bases, there was a span of 5 bases. CDR1 and CDR2 (germline): MNHEY, SVGAGI. CDR3 nucleotide sequence: TGTGCCAGCAGTGCCGACACAGATACGCAGTATTTT. Residues: CASSADTDTQYF.

This chain uses TRBV7-6 with TRBJ2-2; no firm D call. Trimming removed 1 base from V and 8 bases from J, with 8 bases in between. The CDR3 covers 13 residues. Looked up from germline, CDR1 is SGHVS and CDR2 is FNYEAQ. The CDR3 nucleotides read TGTGCCAGCAGCTTAGGTCTGGAAGGGGAGCTGTTTTTT. Translating it yields CASSLGLEGELFF.

CDR3 nucleotides: TGTGCCAGTAGTATAGATAAAGGGACAGGGAATCAGCCCCAGCATTTT. As protein: CASSIDKGTGNQPQHF. The chain joins TRBV19 to TRBJ1-5; 9 nucleotides line up with TRBD1. CDR3 length: 16 residues. V shed 0 bases, J shed 4 bases, and the junction held 4 bases outside the gene matches. Germline-derived CDR1 and CDR2 are LNHDA and SQIVND (reference sequence).

The rearrangement links TRBV9 to TRBJ2-3, with D possibly being TRBD2 (6 bases). Germline assignment: CDR1 SGDLS and CDR2 YYNGEE. The V end lost 0 bases, the J end lost 3 bases, and 17 bases lay between the germline ends. This CDR3 comprises 17 residues. Here the CDR3 DNA reads TGTGCCAGCAGCGTAGCTCGAAGCGCCCGGGGGACAGATACGCAGTATTTT. This gives the protein CASSVARSARGTDTQYF.

J is TRBJ1-6 and V is TRBV10-3; tentative D call: TRBD1 (6 bases). With 3 bases removed from V and 9 bases from J, the gap between germline ends came to 12 bases. This CDR3 comprises 14 residues. CDR1 ENHRY and CDR2 SYGVKD come from the germline V gene. The CDR3 region is CAISDQGFGSPLHF. The DNA of the CDR3 is TGTGCCATCAGTGATCAGGGGTTCGGTTCACCCCTCCACTTT.

The V and J genes are TRBV19 and TRBJ1-2, with 8 nucleotides matching TRBD1. This CDR3 is built from 16 residues. V gave up 7 bases and J gave up 1 base; unmatched junction bases: 11. Germline-derived CDR1 and CDR2 are LNHDA and SQIVND (reference sequence). The CDR3 bases are TGTGCCAGTAAAGCTCGATCGACAGGGGTTAACTATGGCTACACCTTC. Its translation is CASKARSTGVNYGYTF.

The rearrangement uses TRBV19 and TRBJ1-2; no definite D call. This CDR3 comprises 18 residues. Germline-derived CDR1 and CDR2 are LNHDA and SQIVND (reference sequence). The germline V and J ends were trimmed by 4 bases and 0 bases, with 21 bases remaining between them. The CDR3 loop is CASSRGALSPSSNYGYTF. DNA for the CDR3: TGTGCCAGTAGTAGGGGAGCTTTAAGCCCCAGTTCTAACTATGGCTACACCTTC.

J is TRBJ2-7 and V is TRBV6-6, with 7 bases identical to TRBD2. CDR1 and CDR2 from the germline V gene are MNHNY and SVGAGI (reference sequence). The CDR3 has 14 amino acids. The junction had 3 bases not matched to a gene; V was cut back by 2 bases and J by 2 bases. The CDR3 loop reads CASSYAGEAYEQYF. CDR3 bases: TGTGCCAGCAGTTACGCGGGGGAGGCCTACGAGCAGTACTTC.

The V and J genes are TRBV9 and TRBJ1-3; D gene unclear. CDR1 is SGDLS and CDR2 is YYNGEE in the germline V gene. V was cut by 0 bases and J by 0 bases, with 7 bases left in between. CDR3 length: 15 residues. Here the CDR3 reads CASSVDQHSGNTIYF. The CDR3 nucleotides are TGTGCCAGCAGCGTAGATCAGCACTCTGGAAACACCATATATTTT.

This clone was recorded once. At one end the junction does not follow the germline gene, possibly because of a read error. V is TRBV6-5 and J is TRBJ1-2; a weak D match, TRBD1 (6 bases). The CDR3 spans 13 residues. Germline V gene sequence: CDR1 MNHEY, CDR2 SVGAGI. The CDR3 DNA reads TGTGCCGGTTGGGGGGGGCGAACTAATGGCTGCACCTTC. Protein: CAGWGGRTNGCTF.

The V gene is TRBV25-1, the J gene TRBJ2-7; TRBD2 might be the D (7 bases). CDR3 length equals 12 residues. Trimming stripped 8 bases from V and 5 bases from J, with 13 bases between. Germline CDR1 MGHDK, CDR2 SYGVNS. The CDR3 DNA follows: TGTGCCAGCCTGTCGGGGGGCAACGAGCAGTACTTC. The encoded protein is CASLSGGNEQYF.

To note about this clone: In the same sample, other DNA sequences code for this CDR3. The chain couples TRBV4-2 to TRBJ2-1, with 12 positions matching TRBD2. Germline assignment: CDR1 LGHNA and CDR2 YNFKEQ. This CDR3 comprises 16 residues. The ends lost 0 bases at V and 7 bases at J; junction bases unmatched: 4. The CDR3 coding sequence is TGTGCCAGCAGCCAAGATCTAGCGGGAGGGATGAATGAGCAGTTCTTC. This codes for CASSQDLAGGMNEQFF.

This chain joins TRBV11-3 and TRBJ2-2; D is perhaps TRBD1 or TRBD2 (6 bases each). Deletions cut 0 bases from V and 5 bases from J, with 13 bases between. The CDR3 has 16 residues. Germline V CDR1 and CDR2: SGHNT, YENEEA. CDR3 loop: CASSLDAGHRTGELFF. In DNA form, the CDR3 reads TGTGCCAGCAGCTTAGATGCGGGACATCGGACCGGGGAGCTGTTTTTT. Complete variable domain (other parts from reference TRBV11-3 and TRBJ2-2): EAGVVQSPRYKIIEKKQPVAFWCNPISGHNTLYWYLQNLGQGPELLIRYENEEAVDDSQLPKDRFSAERLKGVDSTLKIQPAELGDSAVYLCASSLDAGHRTGELFFGEGSRLTVL.

CDR3 sequence reads: CASSQEVNTGELFF. The CDR3 bases are TGTGCCAGCAGCCAAGAGGTCAACACCGGGGAGCTGTTTTTT. The chain combines TRBV4-2 with TRBJ2-2; D is uncertain. Per the germline V gene, CDR1 is LGHNA and CDR2 is YNFKEQ. Deletions cut 0 bases from V and 2 bases from J, with 4 bases between. The CDR3 totals 14 residues.

J is TRBJ2-7 and V is TRBV20-1, with D possibly matching TRBD2 (6 bases). The CDR3 has 11 amino acids. The V gene's germline CDR1 is DFQATT and CDR2 SNEGSKA (reference sequence). Trimming removed 7 bases at V and 3 bases at J, with 10 bases between. The CDR3: CSVAEHYEQYF. The CDR3 DNA is TGCAGTGTAGCGGAGCACTACGAGCAGTACTTC.

The chain employs TRBV7-8 and TRBJ1-2; 10 bases are shared with TRBD1. The germline V gene has CDR1 SGHVS and CDR2 FQNEAQ. CDR3 length: 15 amino acids. V lost 1 base and J lost 5; bases outside the gene matches: 4. In DNA form, the CDR3 reads TGTGCCAGCAGCTTAGAACCGGGACAGGGGTATGGCTACACCTTC. As protein: CASSLEPGQGYGYTF.

This chain connects TRBV7-9 to TRBJ1-1; no clear D gene. CDR1 and CDR2 (germline): SEHNR, FQNEAQ (reference sequence). Deletions cut 5 bases from V and 8 bases from J, with 12 bases between. CDR3 length: 12 amino acids. CDR3 bases: TGTGCCAGCAGCCGTCAGGACTTCGAAGCTTTCTTT. This sequence encodes CASSRQDFEAFF.

This chain uses TRBV19 with TRBJ2-5, with a weak D call TRBD2 (5 bases). Germline lookup yields CDR1 LNHDA and CDR2 SQIVND (reference sequence). V was trimmed by 7 bases and J by 7 bases, leaving 22 bases between them. The CDR3 totals 15 residues. The CDR3: CASTPNRDSRGTQYF. The CDR3 nucleotides are TGTGCCAGTACCCCTAATCGTGATAGCCGGGGGACCCAGTACTTC.

Here the CDR3 reads CASSYSGRTYEQYF. The CDR3 nucleotides read TGTGCCAGCAGTTACTCAGGGAGAACCTACGAGCAGTACTTC. This chain uses TRBV6-5 with TRBJ2-7; maybe TRBD2 (5 bases). V was cut by 0 bases and J by 2 bases, with 8 bases left in between. CDR3 length equals 14 residues. Looked up from germline, CDR1 is MNHEY and CDR2 is SVGAGI.

The CDR3 here is CASSLVLAGSQETQYF. The DNA of the CDR3 is TGCGCCAGCAGCTTGGTCCTAGCGGGATCCCAAGAGACCCAGTACTTC. The chain links TRBV5-1 to TRBJ2-5; 9 nucleotides agree with TRBD2. Germline V gives CDR1 SGHRS, CDR2 YFSETQ. This CDR3 contains 16 residues. Trimming at V came to 0 bases and at J to 1 base, leaving 4 bases not matched to a gene.

This clone has a handful of counts. This chain joins TRBV12-5 and TRBJ1-1; TRBD1 is a possible D gene (5 bases). Germline CDR1 is LGHNT and CDR2 is FRNRAP. This CDR3 spans 13 amino acids. V shed 0 bases and J shed 6 bases, with 8 bases lying between them. CDR3 amino acids: CASGLVRGAEAFF. The CDR3 bases are TGTGCTAGTGGTTTGGTACGAGGGGCTGAAGCTTTCTTT. Filled out from reference TRBV12-5 and TRBJ1-1, the complete variable domain reads DARVTQTPRHKVTEMGQEVTMRCQPILGHNTVFWYRQTMMQGLELLAYFRNRAPLDDSGMPKDRFSAEMPDATLATLKIQPSEPRDSAVYFCASGLVRGAEAFFGQGTRLTVV.

V gene TRBV6-6 combines with J gene TRBJ1-2, with D possibly TRBD1 on 5 matching bases. This CDR3 contains 15 residues. Germline CDR1 is MNHNY and CDR2 is SVGAGI (reference sequence). Trimming shortened V by 6 bases and J by 0 bases, and 14 bases separated the two germline ends. Here the CDR3 reads CASRQGSGANYGYTF. CDR3 coding DNA: TGTGCCAGCAGGCAGGGTTCGGGAGCTAACTATGGCTACACCTTC.

The count of this clone is one. CDR3 coding DNA: TGTGCCAGCAGCAGCACAGGGAACACCGGGGAGCTGTTTTTT. It specifies CASSSTGNTGELFF. V and J are TRBV11-3 and TRBJ2-2, with a weak D call TRBD1 (5 bases). CDR1 is SGHNT and CDR2 is YENEEA in the germline V gene. The V end was cut by 5 bases, the J end by 1 base, with 8 bases between. This CDR3 has 14 residues.

Comment on this clone: At the DNA level, this CDR3 is encoded by other sequences in the same sample as well. The chain employs TRBV7-2 and TRBJ2-5; D might be TRBD1 (6 bases). CDR1 is SGHTA and CDR2 is FQGNSA in the germline V gene. This CDR3 region has 13 residues. Trimming pared 6 bases from V and 3 bases from J, leaving 11 bases between. Here the CDR3 DNA reads TGTGCCAGCAGTCCTGGACAGAAAGAGACCCAGTACTTC. Amino acids: CASSPGQKETQYF.

Only one count was recorded for this clone. This sequence joins TRBV9 and TRBJ2-1; D is unresolved. V lost 3 bases, J lost 2 bases, and 12 bases lay in between. CDR1 is SGDLS, CDR2 YYNGEE, per germline. This CDR3 is built from 15 residues. The CDR3 sequence is CASSADGDAYNEQFF. The CDR3 DNA reads as TGTGCCAGCAGCGCCGACGGAGACGCCTACAATGAGCAGTTCTTC.

V is TRBV5-6 and J is TRBJ2-7; the D is unclear. Germline CDR1 reads SGHDT; CDR2 reads YYEEEE. The CDR3 has 12 amino acids. V lost 4 bases and J lost 2, with 7 bases in between. The CDR3 DNA follows: TGTGCCAGCAGCCGCGATCCCTACGAGCAGTACTTC. Translated: CASSRDPYEQYF.